A single sample gave rise to the 8 T cell receptor beta chains below, sequenced in a study of blood T cell repertoires in COVID-19. Only in-frame clones appear in the TCRdb table, and some are missing; sequencing was by immunoSEQ multiplex PCR. Among roughly 250,000 clones listed, 70% to 90% were seen once. The sequenced sample consisted of PBMCs or T cells enriched from blood (not recorded which). Receptors were obtained from a woman between 50 and 59 years old who had recovered from COVID-19.

The chain carries TRBV19 and TRBJ2-7; D uncertain. Germline lookup yields CDR1 LNHDA and CDR2 SQIVND (reference sequence). V was pared by 1 base and J by 5 bases, with 6 bases between. This CDR3 comprises 12 residues. CDR3 sequence reads: CASSIAQDEQYF. As DNA, the CDR3 is TGTGCCAGTAGTATAGCCCAGGACGAGCAGTACTTC.

The chain has TRBV6-2 or TRBV6-3 and TRBJ2-3; D is unresolved. V gave up 5 bases and J gave up 0 bases, with 9 bases separating them. The V gene's germline CDR1 is MNHEY and CDR2 SVGEGT. The CDR3 sequence is 14 residues long. Written as DNA, the CDR3 is TGTGCCAGCAGTGCCCTAGTAAGCACAGATACGCAGTATTTT. Translated: CASSALVSTDTQYF.

The rearrangement uses TRBV28 and TRBJ1-6; D is unresolved. The CDR3 extends over 14 amino acids. Trimming left V 3 bases short and J 10 bases short, with 13 bases between. The germline gives CDR1 MDHEN, CDR2 SYDVKM. CDR3 coding DNA: TGTGCCAGCAGTTTGAGAGGGTCCCGCTCACCCCTCCACTTT. Its translation: CASSLRGSRSPLHF.

This chain uses TRBV12-3 or TRBV12-4 with TRBJ1-4; no reliable D call. The V gene lost 3 bases and the J gene lost 8 bases, with 4 bases spanning the gap. This CDR3 region has 11 residues. The CDR3 here is CASSFGEKLFF. The DNA for the CDR3 is TGTGCCAGCAGTTTTGGCGAAAAACTGTTTTTT.

This chain connects TRBV19 to TRBJ1-5; D call uncertain. Trimming took 3 bases from V and 4 from J, leaving 13 bases between them. CDR3 size: 15 residues. CDR1 LNHDA and CDR2 SQIVND come from the germline V gene (reference sequence). CDR3 sequence: CASSMVSTGNQPQHF. The CDR3 DNA reads as TGTGCCAGTAGTATGGTATCGACGGGAAATCAGCCCCAGCATTTT.

The chain employs TRBV7-2 and TRBJ1-2; D may be TRBD1 (5 bases). The CDR3 is 15 amino acids. Germline V gene sequence: CDR1 SGHTA, CDR2 FQGNSA. V gave up 2 bases and J gave up 1 base, with 11 bases separating them. The CDR3 region is CASSLRGDSNYGYTF. The CDR3 nucleotides are TGTGCCAGCAGCTTACGAGGAGACAGTAACTATGGCTACACCTTC.

This clone was observed once. CDR3 sequence: CASSLVAGVSPDTQYF. CDR3 in DNA: TGTGCCAGCAGCTTAGTAGCGGGAGTATCCCCTGATACGCAGTATTTT. The chain combines TRBV7-9 with TRBJ2-3; TRBD2 aligns across 9 bases. CDR3 length: 16 residues. CDR1 is SEHNR and CDR2 is FQNEAQ in the germline V gene (reference sequence). J gave up 6 bases and V 1 base, and 8 bases lay outside the gene matches.

The chain uses TRBV27 and TRBJ2-3; 7 bases agree with TRBD1. The CDR3 totals 14 residues. CDR1 is MNHEY and CDR2 is SMNVEV in the germline V gene (reference sequence). The trim removed 8 bases at V and 2 bases at J, leaving 7 bases unmatched. As DNA, the CDR3 is TGTGCCAGCGTAGACAGGGCCGACACAGATACGCAGTATTTT. This encodes CASVDRADTDTQYF.